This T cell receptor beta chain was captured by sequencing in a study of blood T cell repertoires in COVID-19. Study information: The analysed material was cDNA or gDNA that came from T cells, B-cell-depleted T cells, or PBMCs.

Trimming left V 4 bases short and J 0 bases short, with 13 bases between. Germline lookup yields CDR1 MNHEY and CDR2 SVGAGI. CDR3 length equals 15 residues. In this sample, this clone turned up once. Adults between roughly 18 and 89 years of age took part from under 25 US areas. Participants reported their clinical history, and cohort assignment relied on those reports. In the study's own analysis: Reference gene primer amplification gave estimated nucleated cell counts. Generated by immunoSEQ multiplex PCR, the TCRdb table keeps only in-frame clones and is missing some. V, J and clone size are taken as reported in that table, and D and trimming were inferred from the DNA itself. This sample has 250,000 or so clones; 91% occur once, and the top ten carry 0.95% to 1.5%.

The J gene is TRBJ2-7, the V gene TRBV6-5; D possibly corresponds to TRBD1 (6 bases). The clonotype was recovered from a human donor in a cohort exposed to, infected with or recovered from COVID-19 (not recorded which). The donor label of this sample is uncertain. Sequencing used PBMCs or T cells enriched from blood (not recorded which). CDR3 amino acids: CASSFRDIVSYEQYF. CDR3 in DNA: TGTGCCAGCAGTTTCCGGGACATTGTCTCCTACGAGCAGTACTTC.